This T cell receptor (beta chain) was identified in a study of CD8 T cells in Susac syndrome. V gave up 0 bases and J gave up 10 bases, with 6 bases separating them. The CDR3 consists of 11 residues. Germline values: CDR1 MNHEY, CDR2 SVGAGI. With random hexamers, about 0.5 to 1 ug RNA was reverse transcribed. TCR beta CDR3 was amplified by immunoSEQ multiplex PCR. This amplification extended across 54 Vbeta and 13 Jbeta segments. MiXCR was run by TCRdb on the immunoSEQ multiplex PCR reads, yielding one entry per CDR3 protein. The sample comprises 160,000 or so distinct CDR3 sequences, 85% to 95% of which are singletons, and 0.16% rests with the top ten. This clonotype has a single count.

The sample was CD4+ T cells from PBMCs. The sequence derives from a human donor with Susac syndrome. The chain employs TRBV6-5 and TRBJ1-1; D is unclear. The CDR3 nucleotides are TGTGCCAGCAGTTACTCGGGTGGAGCTTTCTTT. Protein sequence: CASSYSGGAFF.